This entry concerns a single T cell receptor (beta chain). What antigen it recognizes has not been identified. Per-base qualities were not stored, and no clone one base away is much larger. The immunoSEQ Assay, a bias-controlled multiplex PCR, was used to amplify TCRbeta CDR3 regions from genomic DNA. The authors' analysis ran thus. The number of nucleated cells in each sample was estimated by amplification of reference gene primers within the assay. To quantify the absolute abundance of each unique TCRbeta CDR3 rearrangement, sequence reads were collapsed and filtered. Productive Simpson clonality was computed per sample as the square root of Simpson's diversity index over productive rearrangements. The table was pulled from immuneACCESS by TCRdb, which kept in-frame rearrangements only. Such tables lose some clones; where checked, under half of the loss comes from unresolved V genes, and the rest has no known cause. The V and J calls and clone size are taken from that table; D and trimming were inferred from the DNA. A total of approximately 49,000 clones appear in this sample, 85% to 90% of them only once. The ten largest clones take up 4% of the sample.

Including the terminal cysteine and phenylalanine, the CDR3 comprises 17 residues. The CDR3 DNA has 51 bases and is translated from base 1. After removal of 6 bases from V and 3 bases from J, the junction retains 13 bases not matched to a gene. The germline V gene encodes CDR1 LGHNT and CDR2 FRNRAP. This entry belongs to a study of blood T cell repertoires in COVID-19 (dated by TCRdb to about 2020). Background for the entire study: The collaborator samples originated in the United States, Italy and Spain and spanned the acute and convalescent phases of COVID-19. A de-identified subject ID, COVID-19 status, age in years and sex were almost always included in the sample metadata. Subjects who had been exposed to COVID-19, were actively infected with it, or had recovered from it provided the deeply sampled blood TCRbeta repertoires that made up the dataset. The repertoires were released in a freely available public database intended as a resource for research on the immune response to SARS-CoV-2. The samples were drawn from two sources: the first 160 participants of the ongoing ImmuneRACE study, and fewer than 1,500 subjects contributed by 6 global collaborators. The material from the prospective study consisted of cDNA or gDNA derived from T cells, B-cell-depleted T cells, or PBMCs. Where HLA class I and class II types were available, the types were taken from metadata supplied by the sample provider, not from assay-based typing. Overall study results and their limits: How much clinical and demographic metadata was included differed by source and by participant, and the metadata was provided uncurated.

Whole blood was collected in K2EDTA tubes by collaborating institutions according to the institutions' own protocols. For TCRbeta analysis, collaborator samples were shipped as frozen whole blood, as isolated PBMCs, or as DNA extracted from either sample type. This receptor chain uses TRBV12-5 and TRBJ2-3, with 9 bases matching TRBD1. The sequence came from a man between 50 and 59 years old with acute or convalescent COVID-19. Input material: peripheral blood. DNA sequence: TGTGCTAGTGGAGCACCGGGACAGGGACTTGTAACAGATACGCAGTATTTT. Translated, this gives CASGAPGQGLVTDTQYF.